This T cell receptor beta chain was recovered during a study of blood T cell repertoires in COVID-19. Across the study: T cells, B-cell-depleted T cells, or PBMCs provided the cDNA or gDNA that served as material.

V trimming: 0 bases; J trimming: 2 bases; junction bases outside the gene matches: 7. Germline CDR1 SGHRS, CDR2 YFSETQ. The CDR3 runs 18 residues. Method: immunoSEQ multiplex PCR; TCRdb's copy keeps in-frame clones and lacks some. The table shows 150,000 to 200,000 clones, with about nine tenths occurring only once. The receptor comes from a middle-aged man with acute or convalescent COVID-19. Input material: peripheral blood. The chain employs TRBV5-1 and TRBJ2-1, with 11 bases identical to TRBD2. The CDR3 DNA follows: TGCGCCAGCAGCTTGGGGTCCCTAGCGGGGGGCCCCTACAATGAGCAGTTCTTC. It codes for CASSLGSLAGGPYNEQFF.